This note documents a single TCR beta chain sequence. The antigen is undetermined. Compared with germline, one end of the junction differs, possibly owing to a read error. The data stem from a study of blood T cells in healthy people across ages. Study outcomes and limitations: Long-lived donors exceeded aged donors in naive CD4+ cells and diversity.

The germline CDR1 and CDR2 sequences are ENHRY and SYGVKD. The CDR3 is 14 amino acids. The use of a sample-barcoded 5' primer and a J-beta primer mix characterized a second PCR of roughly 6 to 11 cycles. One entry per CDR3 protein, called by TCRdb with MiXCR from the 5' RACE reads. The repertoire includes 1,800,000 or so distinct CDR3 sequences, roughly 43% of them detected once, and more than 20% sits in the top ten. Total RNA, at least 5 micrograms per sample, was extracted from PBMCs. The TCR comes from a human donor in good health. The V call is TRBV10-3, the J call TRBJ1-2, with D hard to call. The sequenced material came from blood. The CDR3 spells CTISDGGYNYGYTF. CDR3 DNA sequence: TGTACCATCAGTGACGGAGGGTACAACTATGGCTACACCTTC.